One sample yielded the 2 T cell receptor beta chains listed below, sequenced in a study of T cells in Graves' hyperthyroidism and ophthalmopathy. There were TCR beta CDR3 regions amplified from RNA transcripts. A first-round RT-PCR of the TCR CDR3 used the HTBI primer set. TCRdb re-called the multiplex PCR reads with MiXCR, one entry per CDR3 protein. Of about 500,000 distinct CDR3 sequences detected, 17% appear once; the ten largest clones hold 17%. The sequenced sample was blood. The receptors were sampled from a woman aged 18 to 35 with Graves' ophthalmopathy.

The chain recombines TRBV7-8 with TRBJ1-2, with 9 bases identical to TRBD1. The CDR3 consists of 16 residues. Germline V gives CDR1 SGHVS, CDR2 FQNEAQ. V lost 2 bases to trimming and J lost 2 bases; unmatched junction nucleotides: 6. The chain's CDR3 is CASSLPTGGENYGYTF. CDR3 coding DNA: TGTGCCAGCAGCTTACCCACAGGGGGCGAGAACTATGGCTACACCTTC.

The gene calls are TRBV9 and TRBJ1-1; D is uncertain. Germline assignment: CDR1 SGDLS and CDR2 YYNGEE. The CDR3 is 17 amino acids. V lost 4 bases to trimming and J lost 0 bases, with 19 bases between them. In nucleotides, the CDR3 is TGTGCCAGCAGCTCCACGGGCAGGCTCCACATGAACACTGAAGCTTTCTTT. Amino acids: CASSSTGRLHMNTEAFF.